This T cell receptor (beta chain) was recorded in a study of CD8+ T cells in alopecia areata. Study overall: Scoring treated patients' severity relied on the percentage of scalp area affected.

Study-wide points: The study found that many expanded lesional clones persisted in scalp and blood during tofacitinib.

Stated treatment: oral pan-JAK inhibitor, 5-10 mg twice daily. Researchers gathered lesional scalp punch biopsies and peripheral blood from patients with alopecia areata. In each case, RNA was isolated and then reverse transcribed into cDNA as the sequencing template. TCRdb's table, derived via immunoSEQ multiplex PCR, lists solely in-frame clones and lacks some. The sample gives 150,000 to 200,000 clones, 40% to 65% of which show up once; 11% is in the top ten. Both ends counted, the CDR3 spans 13 residues. In regard to this clone: Its cognate antigen is unknown. In this CDR3 the conserved last residue, phenylalanine or tryptophan, is missing, so a read error is likely. The DNA is omitted, as the CDR3 cannot be located on it reliably, and the CDR3 follows TCRdb's listing.

The genes are TRBV23-1 and TRBJ2-3; TRBD2 reflects the table's D call only, with no check against the DNA. TRBV23-1 is recorded as an ORF, its role being uncertain. The receptor was derived from a human donor with alopecia areata. The sample consisted of CD8+ T cells sorted from blood, taken at week 24, from a patient treated with tofacitinib. CDR3 sequence: CASTPTPLAGPHV.